The 26 T cell receptor beta chains listed next were all sequenced from one sample in a study of shared clonotypes between healthy human individuals (dated by TCRdb to between 2020 and 2021). CD8 naive samples were obtained by positive selection for CCR7 among CD45RO-negative cells, yielding a CD45RA+CCR7+ population from which TemRA cells were excluded. The library was obtained by the immunoSEQ multiplex PCR assay. The table was pulled from immuneACCESS by TCRdb, which kept in-frame rearrangements only. Such tables lose some clones; where checked, under half of the loss comes from unresolved V genes, and the rest has no known cause. The sample profile shows approximately 590,000 clones; less than 97% of them were found once. The ten top clones hold less than 0.13% of the sample. The material sequenced was naive CD8+ T cells sorted from blood. The cell subset or site label on this specimen signifies: CD45RA+CCR7+. The receptors were gathered from a woman aged 30 to 39 in good health.

The V call is TRBV13, the J call TRBJ1-1, with D unclear. Germline lookup yields CDR1 PRHDT and CDR2 FYEKMQ (reference sequence). The CDR3 is made up of 14 amino acids. V lost 3 bases and J lost 2, with 10 bases in between. The DNA for the CDR3 is TGTGCCAGCAGCTTTCACTTCGGAAACACTGAAGCTTTCTTT. It specifies CASSFHFGNTEAFF.

Turning to this clone: Other DNA sequences of this sample code for an identical CDR3. V is TRBV9 and J is TRBJ2-7, with 9 positions matching TRBD1. Germline V gene data show CDR1 as SGDLS and CDR2 as YYNGEE. Unmatched junction bases numbered 4, after V lost 4 bases and J lost 2 bases. The CDR3 spans 14 residues. CDR3 sequence (DNA): TGTGCCAGCAGCCTGGGACAGGGAGCCTACGAGCAGTACTTC. It translates to CASSLGQGAYEQYF.

This chain links TRBV6-5 with TRBJ1-2; TRBD1 aligns across 10 bases. CDR3 size: 16 residues. The junction had 6 bases not matched to a gene; V was cut back by 1 base and J by 4 bases. From germline, CDR1 is MNHEY and CDR2 SVGAGI. This CDR3 is CASSYLGQGNFYGYTF. In nucleotides, the CDR3 is TGTGCCAGCAGTTACTTGGGACAGGGGAATTTCTATGGCTACACCTTC.

This sequence joins TRBV5-1 and TRBJ1-2, with D perhaps matching TRBD1 (5 bases). CDR3 length: 13 residues. V was cut by 6 bases and J by 1 base, with 10 bases left in between. From germline, CDR1 is SGHRS and CDR2 YFSETQ. In DNA form, the CDR3 reads TGCGCCAGCAAGGGGAAGATTAACTATGGCTACACCTTC. Protein: CASKGKINYGYTF.

This clone was found once. J is TRBJ2-7 and V is TRBV4-1; D not certain. The germline V gene has CDR1 MGHRA and CDR2 YSYEKL. V shed 3 bases and J shed 3 bases, with 15 bases lying between them. This CDR3 contains 15 residues. The DNA for the CDR3 is TGCGCCAGCAGCCACCTAGGGCGAACGAGCTACGAGCAGTACTTC. This encodes CASSHLGRTSYEQYF.

The genes are TRBV27 and TRBJ2-7, with 10 bases that match TRBD1. Germline V lookup: CDR1 MNHEY, CDR2 SMNVEV (reference sequence). The CDR3 runs 14 residues. With V trimmed by 5 bases and J by 6 bases, 7 bases remained unmatched. The CDR3 reads CASSPGTGVSEQYF. Here the CDR3 DNA reads TGTGCCAGCAGTCCCGGGACAGGGGTTTCCGAGCAGTACTTC.

The rearrangement links TRBV2 to TRBJ2-7; D is possibly TRBD1 or TRBD2 (6 bases each). Deletions cut 0 bases from V and 3 bases from J, with 18 bases between. The CDR3 is 17 amino acids. Germline CDR1 and CDR2: SNHLY and FYNNEI. CDR3 in amino acids: CASSEARGREAFYEQYF. The CDR3 DNA sequence: TGTGCCAGCAGTGAAGCTCGGGGGCGGGAAGCTTTCTACGAGCAGTACTTC.

The rearrangement uses TRBV2 and TRBJ1-4, with D perhaps TRBD1 (5 bases). CDR1 is SNHLY, CDR2 FYNNEI, per germline. This CDR3 spans 15 amino acids. V was shortened by 8 bases and J by 0 bases, with 13 bases between the two germline ends. The CDR3 here is CASLDTEATNEKLFF. CDR3 coding DNA: TGTGCCAGCCTGGACACGGAAGCAACTAATGAAAAACTGTTTTTT.

This clone was found once. The rearrangement links TRBV6-5 to TRBJ2-7, with D possibly TRBD1 on 5 matching bases. The CDR3 runs to 13 residues. V dropped 6 bases and J dropped 2 bases, with 11 bases sitting between them. Germline CDR1 reads MNHEY; CDR2 reads SVGAGI. The CDR3 DNA sequence: TGTGCCAGCAGCCCCGACAGAGCCTACGAGCAGTACTTC. Its translation is CASSPDRAYEQYF.

J is TRBJ2-1 and V is TRBV6-5; TRBD2 matches 9 bases. CDR1 and CDR2 from the germline V gene are MNHEY and SVGAGI. This CDR3 spans 15 amino acids. Germline trimming cut 3 bases from V and 8 bases from J; bases unmatched to any gene: 8. Here the CDR3 reads CASSYSGGGGDEQFF. The CDR3 DNA reads TGTGCCAGCAGTTATTCCGGCGGGGGGGGCGATGAGCAGTTCTTC.

V usage is TRBV27 and J usage is TRBJ2-7, with D uncertain. This CDR3 has 16 amino acids. The V end was cut by 5 bases, the J end by 2 bases, with 19 bases between. CDR1 is MNHEY and CDR2 is SMNVEV in the germline V gene (reference sequence). This chain's CDR3 is CASSVSSVGFAYEQYF. In nucleotides, the CDR3 is TGTGCCAGCAGTGTCTCGTCAGTGGGCTTCGCCTACGAGCAGTACTTC.

The genes are TRBV28 and TRBJ1-1; the D gene is possibly TRBD1 (5 bases). Germline V gene data show CDR1 as MDHEN and CDR2 as SYDVKM. Trimming cost V 3 bases and J 5 bases, with 13 bases left between them. This CDR3 contains 14 residues. The CDR3 protein is CASSLPGGGTEAFF. In nucleotides, the CDR3 is TGTGCCAGCAGTTTGCCCGGGGGGGGGACTGAAGCTTTCTTT. The variable domain in full, completed from reference TRBV28 and TRBJ1-1, reads DVKVTQSSRYLVKRTGEKVFLECVQDMDHENMFWYRQDPGLGLRLIYFSYDVKMKEKGDIPEGYSVSREKKERFSLILESASTNQTSMYLCASSLPGGGTEAFFGQGTRLTVV.

The sample holds one count of this clone. The chain couples TRBV28 to TRBJ1-2; possible D gene TRBD1, 6 bases. Trimming left V 6 bases short and J 8 bases short, with 19 bases between. There are 14 residues in the CDR3. CDR1 and CDR2 from the germline V gene are MDHEN and SYDVKM. CDR3 sequence (DNA): TGTGCCAGCAGCCCAATCGTGGGGGCGCAGGGCTACACCTTC. Protein product: CASSPIVGAQGYTF.

The chain couples TRBV2 to TRBJ1-1, with a possible D match to TRBD1 (5 bases). V was clipped by 6 bases and J by 7 bases, with 12 bases between them. CDR1 is SNHLY, CDR2 FYNNEI, per germline. This CDR3 has 12 amino acids. CDR3: CASRRLGGEAFF. The CDR3 DNA sequence: TGTGCCAGCAGAAGATTGGGGGGTGAAGCTTTCTTT.

The rearrangement uses TRBV29-1 and TRBJ2-6; D gene unclear. Trimming cost V 0 bases and J 0 bases, with 18 bases left between them. This CDR3 has 19 residues. Germline V gene lookup returns CDR1 SQVTM and CDR2 ANQGSEA. The CDR3 DNA reads TGCAGCGTTGAAGATGATCTCGGTCTGTCCTCCTCTGGGGCCAACGTCCTGACTTTC. This encodes CSVEDDLGLSSSGANVLTF.

This chain links TRBV7-6 with TRBJ2-5, with unresolved D. Germline V gene lookup returns CDR1 SGHVS and CDR2 FNYEAQ. This CDR3 comprises 12 residues. V lost 3 bases and J lost 3, with 5 bases in between. Here the CDR3 DNA reads TGTGCCAGCAGCTTCTTAGAAGAGACCCAGTACTTC. It codes for CASSFLEETQYF.

The chain has TRBV28 and TRBJ1-5; D is possibly TRBD1 (6 bases). The germline V gene has CDR1 MDHEN and CDR2 SYDVKM. With 3 bases removed from V and 0 bases from J, the gap between germline ends came to 9 bases. CDR3 size: 15 residues. The CDR3 sequence is CASSFLQGSNQPQHF. The CDR3 bases are TGTGCCAGCAGTTTCTTACAGGGTAGCAATCAGCCCCAGCATTTT.

The sample holds one count of this clone. The chain links TRBV27 to TRBJ1-5; no firm D call. Germline CDR1 is MNHEY and CDR2 is SMNVEV (reference sequence). Trimming removed 5 bases from V and 7 bases from J, with 12 bases in between. The CDR3 runs 13 residues. The CDR3: CASSLMGRQPQHF. In nucleotides, the CDR3 is TGTGCCAGCAGTCTTATGGGAAGGCAGCCCCAGCATTTT.

Worth noting for this clone: The same CDR3 also results from other DNA sequences found in this sample. The chain uses TRBV28 and TRBJ1-1; unclear D gene. Between the trimmed V and J ends, which lost 8 bases and 1 base, there was a span of 8 bases. Germline lookup yields CDR1 MDHEN and CDR2 SYDVKM. This CDR3 is built from 12 residues. This CDR3 reads CASSLGNTEAFF. In DNA form, the CDR3 reads TGTGCCAGCTCCTTGGGGAACACTGAAGCTTTCTTT.

The chain's CDR3 is CASSLIAGAGADTQYF. The CDR3 coding sequence is TGTGCCAGCAGCCTAATAGCGGGAGCGGGTGCAGATACGCAGTATTTT. The chain has TRBV7-3 and TRBJ2-3; 9 bases map to TRBD2. The CDR3 covers 16 residues. Germline CDR1 SGHTA, CDR2 FQGTGA. Trimming at V came to 5 bases and at J to 4 bases, leaving 10 bases not matched to a gene.

In the case of this clone: The junction and the germline gene differ at one end; a read error may be behind it. The genes are TRBV6-1 and TRBJ2-7; D might be TRBD1 (5 bases). CDR1 is MNHNS, CDR2 SASEGT, per germline. The CDR3 runs to 15 residues. The CDR3 region has the DNA TGTGCCAGCAGCGAAGGGGCAAGCCTAAGGTACGAGCAGTACTTC. The encoded protein is CASSEGASLRYEQYF.

The genes are TRBV27 and TRBJ2-7; the D gene could be TRBD1 or TRBD2 (5 bases each). V was trimmed by 2 bases and J by 0 bases, leaving 11 bases between them. Germline CDR1 and CDR2: MNHEY and SMNVEV (reference sequence). CDR3 size: 15 residues. In DNA, the CDR3 is TGTGCCAGCAGTTTACTAACCGGGACCTCCTACGAGCAGTACTTC. Amino acid sequence: CASSLLTGTSYEQYF.

The V call is TRBV28, the J call TRBJ2-5, with D perhaps matching TRBD1 (5 bases). Germline V lookup: CDR1 MDHEN, CDR2 SYDVKM. The V and J ends lost 7 bases and 5 bases respectively, with 14 bases between them. The CDR3 is 13 residues long. CDR3 DNA: TGTGCCAGCAACCTAAGGGGCCGGGAGACCCAGTACTTC. It specifies CASNLRGRETQYF.

In its sample, this clone was seen once. The chain joins TRBV4-2 to TRBJ2-7, with D uncertain. This CDR3 is 13 amino acids long. CDR1 and CDR2 from the germline V gene are LGHNA and YNFKEQ. The V end lost 4 bases, the J end lost 3 bases, and 10 bases lay between the germline ends. CDR3 protein: CASSPGRNYEQYF. The CDR3 DNA reads as TGTGCCAGCAGCCCAGGACGAAACTACGAGCAGTACTTC.

The CDR3 region is CASSYILAGGPEEQFF. The CDR3 DNA follows: TGTGCCAGCAGTTACATTCTAGCGGGAGGGCCCGAAGAGCAGTTCTTC. The chain uses TRBV6-7 and TRBJ2-1; TRBD2 matches 12 bases. TRBV6-7 is filed as an ORF, its function uncertain. This CDR3 contains 16 residues. V trimming: 2 bases; J trimming: 10 bases; junction bases outside the gene matches: 9.

The chain combines TRBV9 with TRBJ1-6; TRBD1 agrees at 8 bases. The CDR3 is made up of 17 amino acids. V lost 4 bases and J lost 0; bases outside the gene matches: 6. The germline V gene encodes CDR1 SGDLS and CDR2 YYNGEE. The CDR3 loop is CASSPSGGVSYNSPLHF. The CDR3 DNA reads TGTGCCAGCAGCCCCTCAGGGGGCGTCTCCTATAATTCACCCCTCCACTTT.